These 27 T cell receptor beta chains originate from one sample sequenced in a study of shared clonotypes between healthy human individuals. Sequencing was performed with immunoSEQ multiplex PCR; in TCRdb, only in-frame clones are kept and a portion is missing. The sample has some 980,000 clones, 76% seen once; the top ten hold around 1.4%. Sequences were obtained from memory CD4+ T cells sorted from blood. The subset: CD45RA-negative fraction. Receptor source: a young man in good health.

The chain is built from TRBV28 and TRBJ1-2; D gene uncertain. Germline assignment: CDR1 MDHEN and CDR2 SYDVKM. The CDR3 loop spans 16 amino acids. V lost 7 bases and J 4 bases, leaving 22 bases between the germline ends. CDR3 protein: CASTRGGASSIYGYTF. CDR3 nucleotide sequence: TGTGCCAGCACCCGAGGTGGAGCGTCTTCTATCTATGGCTACACCTTC.

With respect to this clone: The sample contains more than one DNA sequence encoding this CDR3. V is TRBV2 and J is TRBJ1-6, with 9 positions matching TRBD1. CDR1 is SNHLY, CDR2 FYNNEI, per germline. There are 14 residues in the CDR3. V dropped 6 bases and J dropped 7; count of bases not matched to a gene: 4. The CDR3 region has the DNA TGTGCCAGCAGCTTGGGACAGGGCAATTCACCCCTCCACTTT. As protein: CASSLGQGNSPLHF.

This clone was recorded at least ten times. The chain couples TRBV2 to TRBJ2-3, with TRBD2 matching over 7 bases. The CDR3 contains 15 residues. V trimming: 6 bases; J trimming: 1 base; junction bases outside the gene matches: 7. CDR1 is SNHLY, CDR2 FYNNEI, per germline. CDR3 residues: CASSSSLAGTDTQYF. The CDR3 nucleotides are TGTGCCAGCAGCAGCTCCCTAGCGGGCACAGATACGCAGTATTTT.

The J gene is TRBJ2-2, the V gene TRBV11-2; D is unresolved. The CDR3 covers 14 residues. Trimming left V 1 base short and J 5 bases short, with 8 bases between. The germline CDR1 and CDR2 sequences are SGHAT and FQNNGV. CDR3 in amino acids: CASSLVAQTGELFF. CDR3 coding DNA: TGTGCCAGCAGCTTAGTGGCCCAAACCGGGGAGCTGTTTTTT.

The chain links TRBV28 to TRBJ2-3; the match to TRBD1 covers 8 bases. V trimming: 4 bases; J trimming: 7 bases; junction bases outside the gene matches: 7. Looked up from germline, CDR1 is MDHEN and CDR2 is SYDVKM. This CDR3 comprises 14 residues. DNA of the CDR3: TGTGCCAGCAGTTCGGGGACAGGTCGACATACGCAGTATTTT. As protein: CASSSGTGRHTQYF.

The chain uses TRBV12-5 and TRBJ1-5; 8 bases are shared with TRBD1. With V trimmed by 7 bases and J by 6 bases, 8 bases remained unmatched. The V gene's germline CDR1 is LGHNT and CDR2 FRNRAP. CDR3 size: 14 residues. CDR3 in amino acids: CASVQDRGGQPQHF. In DNA, the CDR3 is TGTGCTAGTGTCCAAGACAGGGGAGGTCAGCCCCAGCATTTT.

The V call is TRBV30, the J call TRBJ1-6; possibly TRBD1 for D (6 bases). CDR3 size: 13 residues. From germline, CDR1 is GTSNPN and CDR2 SVGIG (reference sequence). V lost 5 bases and J lost 7, with 12 bases in between. CDR3 sequence: CAWVGGINSPLHF. CDR3 in DNA: TGTGCCTGGGTAGGGGGGATAAATTCACCCCTCCACTTT.

Only a few counts were recorded for this clone. The V call is TRBV25-1, the J call TRBJ2-3; weak D call: TRBD1 (5 bases). This CDR3 has 14 amino acids. The germline CDR1 and CDR2 sequences are MGHDK and SYGVNS. Trimming took 0 bases from V and 3 from J, leaving 7 bases between them. CDR3 region: CASSEYKGTDTQYF. The CDR3 DNA reads TGTGCCAGCAGTGAATATAAGGGGACAGATACGCAGTATTTT. Looking up the rest from reference TRBV25-1 and TRBJ2-3 gives the full variable domain: EADIYQTPRYLVIGTGKKITLECSQTMGHDKMYWYQQDPGMELHLIHYSYGVNSTEKGDLSSESTVSRIRTEHFPLTLESARPSHTSQYLCASSEYKGTDTQYFGPGTRLTVL.

This clone was detected only once. The chain combines TRBV28 with TRBJ2-5; D possibly corresponds to TRBD2 (6 bases). The V gene's germline CDR1 is MDHEN and CDR2 SYDVKM. V lost 6 bases and J 4 bases, leaving 15 bases between the germline ends. This CDR3 is built from 14 residues. CDR3 amino acids: CASSPTLAGETQYF. The DNA for the CDR3 is TGTGCCAGCAGCCCGACACTAGCAGGAGAGACCCAGTACTTC.

This CDR3 reads CASSRTGATNEKLFF. CDR3 nucleotides: TGTGCCAGTAGTAGGACAGGGGCAACTAATGAAAAACTGTTTTTT. The chain has TRBV19 and TRBJ1-4; 9 nucleotides agree with TRBD1. This CDR3 contains 15 residues. The germline gives CDR1 LNHDA, CDR2 SQIVND (reference sequence). The V segment lost 4 bases and the J segment 0 bases; nucleotides outside the gene matches: 0. The whole variable domain, filled in from reference TRBV19 and TRBJ1-4, reads DGGITQSPKYLFRKEGQNVTLSCEQNLNHDAMYWYRQDPGQGLRLIYYSQIVNDFQKGDIAEGYSVSREKKESFPLTVTSAQKNPTAFYLCASSRTGATNEKLFFGSGTQLSVL.

This clone has more than one count but fewer than ten. This chain connects TRBV5-1 to TRBJ2-1; tentatively, D is TRBD2 (6 bases). The germline V gene encodes CDR1 SGHRS and CDR2 YFSETQ. V was pared by 7 bases and J by 8 bases, with 16 bases between. This CDR3 region has 13 residues. As DNA, the CDR3 is TGCGCCAGCCGGCTCGGAGGGACGGATGAGCAGTTCTTC. Its translation is CASRLGGTDEQFF.

This chain links TRBV28 with TRBJ2-3; tentative D call: TRBD2 (5 bases). CDR1 and CDR2 from the germline V gene are MDHEN and SYDVKM. The CDR3 consists of 14 residues. Trimming left V 4 bases short and J 1 base short, with 9 bases between. CDR3 amino acids: CASSSGWRTDTQYF. The DNA for the CDR3 is TGTGCCAGCAGTTCGGGGTGGCGCACAGATACGCAGTATTTT.

This rearrangement joins TRBV27 to TRBJ2-5; the match to TRBD2 covers 9 bases. This CDR3 comprises 16 residues. V shed 5 bases, J shed 0 bases, and the junction held 7 bases outside the gene matches. CDR1 is MNHEY and CDR2 is SMNVEV in the germline V gene (reference sequence). The CDR3 nucleotides read TGTGCCAGCAGTCAAACTAGCGGGTACTACCAAGAGACCCAGTACTTC. Protein: CASSQTSGYYQETQYF.

The V gene is TRBV4-2, the J gene TRBJ2-1; D uncertain. This CDR3 has 15 residues. The germline V gene encodes CDR1 LGHNA and CDR2 YNFKEQ. With 0 bases removed from V and 0 bases from J, the gap between germline ends came to 6 bases. CDR3 bases: TGTGCCAGCAGCCAAGATCGGAGCTCCTACAATGAGCAGTTCTTC. Its translation is CASSQDRSSYNEQFF.

The rearrangement links TRBV7-2 to TRBJ2-1; TRBD2 agrees at 7 bases. The ends lost 4 bases at V and 3 bases at J; junction bases unmatched: 9. The CDR3 spans 16 residues. In germline, CDR1 is SGHTA, CDR2 FQGNSA. CDR3 in amino acids: CASSSSSGSFYNEQFF. The CDR3 region has the DNA TGTGCCAGCAGCTCTTCTAGCGGCTCGTTCTACAATGAGCAGTTCTTC.

The rearrangement links TRBV7-8 to TRBJ1-5; D gene ambiguous. CDR1 SGHVS and CDR2 FQNEAQ come from the germline V gene. CDR3 length: 14 residues. V lost 1 base, J lost 5 bases, and 9 bases lay in between. The CDR3, as DNA: TGTGCCAGCAGCTTAGTTGTTCTCGATCAGCCCCAGCATTTT. The encoded protein is CASSLVVLDQPQHF.

The rearrangement links TRBV6-5 to TRBJ1-6, with 7 bases fitting TRBD1. V was clipped by 6 bases and J by 10 bases; unmatched bases: 12. CDR3 length: 15 amino acids. The V gene's germline CDR1 is MNHEY and CDR2 SVGAGI. The CDR3 region has the DNA TGTGCCAGCAGACCCTATGGACAGGAGCGATCACCCCTCCACTTT. Amino acids: CASRPYGQERSPLHF.

Regarding this clone: A read error may explain this, as a much larger clone is one base away. Other nucleotide sequences in the sample specify the same CDR3. This chain connects TRBV11-3 to TRBJ2-7; D not resolved. The CDR3 has 11 amino acids. The germline gives CDR1 SGHNT, CDR2 YENEEA. Trimming removed 4 bases at V and 3 bases at J, with 4 bases between. The CDR3 is CASSSGYEQYF. DNA for the CDR3: TGTGCCAGCAGCTCCGGCTACGAGCAGTACTTC.

This clone has just a few counts. The chain is built from TRBV5-1 and TRBJ2-7; D might be TRBD2 (7 bases). The CDR3 runs to 12 residues. CDR1 is SGHRS and CDR2 is YFSETQ in the germline V gene. Deletions cut 7 bases from V and 7 bases from J, with 15 bases between. CDR3 DNA sequence: TGCGCCAGCGGGGGGGCGGCAGGTGAGCAGTACTTC. Protein product: CASGGAAGEQYF.

The CDR3 coding sequence is TGTGCCAGCAGCTTAAATGGGCAGGATGAAGCTTTCTTT. It yields the protein CASSLNGQDEAFF. This sequence joins TRBV7-3 and TRBJ1-1; D gene unclear. Germline V gene lookup returns CDR1 SGHTA and CDR2 FQGTGA. Trimming took off 1 base at V and 7 bases at J, with 10 bases between the two ends. The CDR3 is made up of 13 amino acids.

This chain connects TRBV5-6 to TRBJ2-1; D is uncertain. V gave up 0 bases and J gave up 7 bases, with 11 bases separating them. This CDR3 contains 14 residues. CDR1 and CDR2 from the germline V gene are SGHDT and YYEEEE. The CDR3 region is CASSLGHGANEQFF. Written as DNA, the CDR3 is TGTGCCAGCAGCTTGGGACACGGCGCGAATGAGCAGTTCTTC.

This clone was recorded a few times. This chain links TRBV5-1 with TRBJ1-2, with 7 positions matching TRBD1. There are 14 residues in the CDR3. CDR1 is SGHRS and CDR2 is YFSETQ in the germline V gene. V was clipped by 4 bases and J by 4 bases; unmatched bases: 7. This CDR3 reads CASSEQGLSYGYTF. The CDR3 DNA is TGCGCCAGCAGCGAACAGGGGCTTAGCTATGGCTACACCTTC.

The J gene is TRBJ2-7, the V gene TRBV5-1; maybe TRBD2 (6 bases). Germline assignment: CDR1 SGHRS and CDR2 YFSETQ. The CDR3 totals 18 residues. V lost 0 bases and J 2 bases, leaving 21 bases between the germline ends. The CDR3: CASSLDLSGRAMAYEQYF. The CDR3 region has the DNA TGCGCCAGCAGCTTGGATCTCAGCGGGCGTGCCATGGCCTACGAGCAGTACTTC.

The chain recombines TRBV10-3 with TRBJ2-3; 9 bases fit TRBD2. This CDR3 spans 16 amino acids. Germline CDR1 ENHRY, CDR2 SYGVKD. V shed 0 bases and J 6 bases; nucleotides not matched to a gene: 7. The CDR3 loop reads CAISESGLAGMDTQYF. CDR3 coding DNA: TGTGCCATCAGTGAGTCGGGACTAGCCGGAATGGATACGCAGTATTTT.

The CDR3 nucleotides read TGTGCTAGTGGTTTGGTACAAGGAGGGGGCGCTGTCTATGGCTACACCTTC. Amino acids: CASGLVQGGGAVYGYTF. J is TRBJ1-2 and V is TRBV12-5; 7 bases align to TRBD1. The CDR3 runs to 17 residues. Per germline, CDR1 LGHNT and CDR2 FRNRAP. The V and J ends lost 0 bases and 4 bases, in that order; junction bases with no gene match: 11.

This chain connects TRBV4-2 to TRBJ2-7, with D possibly TRBD2 on 5 matching bases. Trimming stripped 4 bases from V and 7 bases from J, with 11 bases between. This CDR3 is built from 12 residues. Germline V gene data show CDR1 as LGHNA and CDR2 as YNFKEQ. The CDR3, as DNA: TGTGCCAGCAGCCCAAATCCGGGGGAGCAGTACTTC. Translating it yields CASSPNPGEQYF.

The chain is built from TRBV10-1 and TRBJ2-1; D possibly matches TRBD1 or TRBD2 (6 bases each). This CDR3 is built from 15 residues. Per the germline V gene, CDR1 is WNHNN and CDR2 is SYGVQD (reference sequence). V was trimmed by 6 bases and J by 7 bases, leaving 19 bases between them. This chain's CDR3 is CASSALGGALNEQFF. The CDR3 DNA sequence: TGCGCCAGCAGCGCCCTCGGGGGCGCCTTGAATGAGCAGTTCTTC.